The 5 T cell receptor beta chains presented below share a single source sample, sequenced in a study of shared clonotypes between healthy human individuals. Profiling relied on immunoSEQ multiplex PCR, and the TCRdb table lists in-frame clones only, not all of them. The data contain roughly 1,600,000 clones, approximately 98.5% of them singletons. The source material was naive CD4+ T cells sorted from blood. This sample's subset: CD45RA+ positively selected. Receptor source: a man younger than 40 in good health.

The CDR3, as DNA: TGCAGCGTTGTAGGGGGCGCGGGGGAGACCCAGTACTTC. It yields the protein CSVVGGAGETQYF. The chain combines TRBV29-1 with TRBJ2-5; TRBD1 might be the D (7 bases). Germline V gives CDR1 SQVTM, CDR2 ANQGSEA. V lost 4 bases and J lost 5, with 14 bases in between. This CDR3 contains 13 residues. Full variable domain (outside the CDR3, taken from reference TRBV29-1 and TRBJ2-5): SAVISQKPSRDICQRGTSLTIQCQVDSQVTMMFWYRQQPGQSLTLIATANQGSEATYESGFVIDKFPISRPNLTFSTLTVSNMSPEDSSIYLCSVVGGAGETQYFGPGTRLLVL.

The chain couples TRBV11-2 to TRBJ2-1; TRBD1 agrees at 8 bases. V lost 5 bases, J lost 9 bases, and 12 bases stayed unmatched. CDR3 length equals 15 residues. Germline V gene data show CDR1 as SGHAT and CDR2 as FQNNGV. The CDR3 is CASSVSWTGQGEQFF. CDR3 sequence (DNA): TGTGCCAGCAGCGTATCCTGGACAGGGCAAGGTGAGCAGTTCTTC.

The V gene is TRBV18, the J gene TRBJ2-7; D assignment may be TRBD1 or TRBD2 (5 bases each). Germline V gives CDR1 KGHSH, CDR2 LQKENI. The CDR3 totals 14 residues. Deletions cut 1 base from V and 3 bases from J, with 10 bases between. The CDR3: CASSPRGPNYEQYF. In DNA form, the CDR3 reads TGTGCCAGCTCACCACGGGGACCGAACTACGAGCAGTACTTC.

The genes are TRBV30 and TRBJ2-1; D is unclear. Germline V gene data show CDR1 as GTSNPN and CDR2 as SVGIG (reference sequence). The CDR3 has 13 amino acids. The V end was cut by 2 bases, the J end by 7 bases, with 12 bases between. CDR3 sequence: CAWSFSGHNEQFF. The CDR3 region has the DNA TGTGCCTGGAGTTTCTCTGGGCATAATGAGCAGTTCTTC. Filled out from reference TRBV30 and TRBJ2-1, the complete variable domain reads SQTIHQWPATLVQPVGSPLSLECTVEGTSNPNLYWYRQAAGRGLQLLFYSVGIGQISSEVPQNLSASRPQDRQFILSSKKLLLSDSGFYLCAWSFSGHNEQFFGPGTRLTVL.

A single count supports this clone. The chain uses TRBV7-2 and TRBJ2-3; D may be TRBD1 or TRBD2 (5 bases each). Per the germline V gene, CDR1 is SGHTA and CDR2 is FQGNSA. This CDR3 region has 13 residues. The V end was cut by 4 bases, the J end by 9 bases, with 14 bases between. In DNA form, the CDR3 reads TGTGCCAGCAGCTCGAGGGGTCTAGAGACGCAGTATTTT. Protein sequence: CASSSRGLETQYF.